This T cell receptor beta chain was found in a study of T-cell reconstitution after alpha-beta-depleted transplantation in children. Unique molecular identifiers featured in how the TCRbeta library was prepared. One entry per CDR3 protein, called by TCRdb with MiXCR from the PCR reads. This table holds about 980,000 distinct CDR3 sequences, about 30% found once. Details on this clonotype: Antigen specificity is unknown.

Germline V CDR1 and CDR2: LGHNA, YNFKEQ. This CDR3 comprises 14 residues. Trimming took off 0 bases at V and 3 bases at J, with 6 bases between the two ends. Study observations and caveats: Among T cells one year after transplant, newly produced cells accounted for most counts and diversity. Several hundred expanded graft clones reportedly gave rise to the alpha-beta T cells present about two months after transplant. Surviving recipient cells, namely T cells and thymic progenitors, were the source of high day-60 TCRbeta diversity in some patients.

The sample consisted of PBMCs, mostly from graft donor cells, taken 360 days after TCRalphabeta/CD19-depleted stem cell transplant. The receptor comes from a boy in the first two years of life who had a stem cell transplant for SCID, so the T cells may come from the graft donor. The J gene is TRBJ1-5, the V gene TRBV4-2, with D hard to call. CDR3: CASSQERANQPQHF. The CDR3, as DNA: TGTGCCAGCAGCCAAGAAAGGGCCAATCAGCCCCAGCATTTT.